This T cell receptor beta chain was recorded in a study of T cell responses to AZD1222 COVID-19 vaccine. Across the study: Pooled in the analysis were second doses at about 4 or about 12 weeks.

This CDR3 has 12 residues. CDR1 is SQVTM and CDR2 is ANQGSEA in the germline V gene. The V end lost 7 bases, the J end lost 0 bases, and 10 bases lay between the germline ends. Points on this clone: Its antigen is not known.

The assay was immunoSEQ multiplex PCR, and TCRdb's table has in-frame clones only and misses some. The repertoire consists of 100,000 to 150,000 clones, with 85% to 95% occurring once and the leading ten covering approximately 1.8%. Notes on the study in general: Targets within unmutated variant regions were reportedly found for nearly half of spike-specific TCRs. Recipients of AZD1222 seropositive at baseline numbered only 5 to 7.

This chain links TRBV29-1 with TRBJ2-7, with a possible D match to TRBD1 (6 bases). The specimen was peripheral blood, collected on day 0 of AZD1222 vaccination. The origin of this receptor is an adult in good health. The CDR3 sequence: CSGGQSSYEQYF. The CDR3 DNA reads TGCAGCGGTGGACAGAGCTCCTACGAGCAGTACTTC.